These 19 T cell receptor beta chains came from one sample sequenced in a study of T-cell reconstitution after alpha-beta-depleted transplantation in children. Preparation of the TCRbeta library used unique molecular identifiers. TCRdb reprocessed the PCR reads via MiXCR and lists one record per CDR3 protein. Among hundreds of thousands of distinct CDR3 sequences listed, about 10% were seen once. Sequenced here: PBMCs from the stem cell graft donor, sampled from the stem cell graft. The receptors were sampled from a human donor who donated a stem cell graft to a child with acute myeloid leukemia.

The rearrangement uses TRBV18 and TRBJ2-1, with TRBD2 identical over 9 bases. The ends lost 2 bases at V and 3 bases at J; junction bases unmatched: 14. The V gene's germline CDR1 is KGHSH and CDR2 LQKENI. The CDR3 covers 19 residues. The CDR3 sequence: CASSPTSREGGSLYNEQFF. CDR3 sequence (DNA): TGTGCCAGCTCACCAACTTCGCGGGAGGGCGGGAGTCTCTACAATGAGCAGTTCTTC.

This chain uses TRBV7-3 with TRBJ1-1; no definite D call. CDR3 size: 13 residues. CDR1 and CDR2 (germline): SGHTA, FQGTGA. Trimming took off 4 bases at V and 5 bases at J, with 11 bases between the two ends. The CDR3 DNA reads as TGTGCCAGCAGCTCTCTCGCAGAGACTGAAGCTTTCTTT. Protein product: CASSSLAETEAFF.

The CDR3 DNA reads TGTGCCAGCAGCCTACCGGGACCCTCTCCTAGGGAGCAGTACTTC. Translating it yields CASSLPGPSPREQYF. This chain joins TRBV7-2 and TRBJ2-7, with D perhaps given as TRBD1 or TRBD2 (5 bases each). This CDR3 contains 15 residues. V shed 5 bases and J shed 7 bases, with 21 bases lying between them. Germline loops: CDR1 SGHTA, CDR2 FQGNSA.

This clonotype appeared a few times. The genes are TRBV30 and TRBJ1-2; D ambiguous. There are 11 residues in the CDR3. Deletions cut 7 bases from V and 7 bases from J, with 13 bases between. The germline gives CDR1 GTSNPN, CDR2 SVGIG (reference sequence). CDR3 nucleotide sequence: TGTGCCTCTCCAAAACCTTTTGGCTACACCTTC. It codes for CASPKPFGYTF.

The table lists this clonotype with many counts. This chain uses TRBV7-6 with TRBJ2-3; D gene unclear. Germline CDR1 and CDR2: SGHVS and FNYEAQ. V was trimmed by 1 base and J by 1 base, leaving 6 bases between them. CDR3 length equals 14 residues. The DNA for the CDR3 is TGTGCCAGCAGCTTAGAGGCCCGCACAGATACGCAGTATTTT. It is translated as CASSLEARTDTQYF.

This chain joins TRBV11-1 and TRBJ2-6, with 12 bases fitting TRBD2. Germline V gives CDR1 SGHAT, CDR2 FQDESV (reference sequence). V shed 5 bases, J shed 3 bases, and the junction held 11 bases outside the gene matches. The CDR3 has 19 residues. The CDR3 DNA follows: TGTGCCAGCAGCCCCGGGACTAGCGGGCTGTACTTTGGGGCCAACGTCCTGACTTTC. Translating gives CASSPGTSGLYFGANVLTF.

The CDR3 loop reads CASSLGDRQSYGYTF. The DNA for the CDR3 is TGTGCCAGCAGTTTAGGGGATCGGCAGAGCTATGGCTACACCTTC. The chain employs TRBV12-3 or TRBV12-4 and TRBJ1-2; no firm D call. The V end lost 1 base, the J end lost 4 bases, and 13 bases lay between the germline ends. The CDR3 has 15 amino acids.

There are a few counts of this clonotype. The gene calls are TRBV20-1 and TRBJ2-7; TRBD2 aligns across 12 bases. The germline V gene encodes CDR1 DFQATT and CDR2 SNEGSKA (reference sequence). The CDR3 covers 15 residues. The ends lost 3 bases at V and 4 bases at J; junction bases unmatched: 7. The CDR3 DNA is TGCAGTGCTAGGGGACTAGCGGGTCGATTTTACGAGCAGTACTTC. It translates to CSARGLAGRFYEQYF.

This clonotype was seen ten or more times. The genes are TRBV7-2 and TRBJ2-2; D uncertain. The CDR3 covers 14 residues. The V end was cut by 7 bases, the J end by 2 bases, with 11 bases between. Looked up from germline, CDR1 is SGHTA and CDR2 is FQGNSA. The CDR3 DNA sequence: TGTGCCAGCACGCCGGGCGGAAACACCGGGGAGCTGTTTTTT. Residues: CASTPGGNTGELFF.

This clonotype appeared a few times. V and J are TRBV20-1 and TRBJ2-1; possible D gene TRBD2, 6 bases. This CDR3 has 15 amino acids. Trimming cost V 6 bases and J 6 bases, with 21 bases left between them. Germline CDR1 DFQATT, CDR2 SNEGSKA (reference sequence). The CDR3 DNA reads TGCAGTGCAAACGAGGGGAGCCGGAGGGTCAATGAGCAGTTCTTC. Translated: CSANEGSRRVNEQFF.

The chain carries TRBV30 and TRBJ1-5; 7 bases are a match to TRBD1. Trimming at V came to 0 bases and at J to 5 bases, leaving 1 base not matched to a gene. Germline assignment: CDR1 GTSNPN and CDR2 SVGIG (reference sequence). This CDR3 has 13 residues. The chain's CDR3 is CAWSVGQDQPQHF. Here the CDR3 DNA reads TGTGCCTGGAGTGTTGGACAGGATCAGCCCCAGCATTTT.

The rearrangement joins TRBV28 to TRBJ1-4; 9 bases line up with TRBD1. The CDR3 sequence is 14 residues long. J was trimmed by 6 bases and V by 6 bases; bases with no gene match: 5. CDR1 MDHEN and CDR2 SYDVKM come from the germline V gene. The CDR3 protein is CASSGDRDDEKLFF. The CDR3 coding sequence is TGTGCCAGCAGCGGGGACAGGGACGATGAAAAACTGTTTTTT.

The J gene is TRBJ2-2, the V gene TRBV3-1; 11 bases match TRBD2. The CDR3 length is 16 residues. Per germline, CDR1 LGHDT and CDR2 YNNKEL (reference sequence). Unmatched junction bases numbered 3, after V lost 0 bases and J lost 6 bases. This chain's CDR3 is CASSQDRLAGSGELFF. CDR3 bases: TGTGCCAGCAGCCAAGATCGACTAGCGGGATCCGGGGAGCTGTTTTTT.

The rearrangement links TRBV4-2 to TRBJ2-1; the match to TRBD2 covers 11 bases. The CDR3 runs to 18 residues. J was trimmed by 5 bases and V by 1 base; bases with no gene match: 10. CDR1 is LGHNA and CDR2 is YNFKEQ in the germline V gene. In DNA, the CDR3 is TGTGCCAGCAGCCAAGGGGGGGCTAGCGGGAGGAGGGACAATGAGCAGTTCTTC. Its protein product is CASSQGGASGRRDNEQFF.

The J gene is TRBJ1-6, the V gene TRBV10-3; D perhaps matches TRBD1 (5 bases). This CDR3 comprises 14 residues. Germline V gives CDR1 ENHRY, CDR2 SYGVKD. V was cut by 10 bases and J by 7 bases, with 17 bases left in between. The CDR3 DNA sequence: TGTGCCAGCCGACGCGGACAAGACAATTCACCCCTCCACTTT. This encodes CASRRGQDNSPLHF.

Only a few counts were recorded for this clonotype. The rearrangement links TRBV7-9 to TRBJ2-7; 8 positions agree with TRBD2. This CDR3 is 15 amino acids long. Germline assignment: CDR1 SEHNR and CDR2 FQNEAQ (reference sequence). The junction had 7 bases not matched to a gene; V was cut back by 6 bases and J by 0 bases. The DNA of the CDR3 is TGTGCCAGCAGTCCCTTGGGACTAGTCTCCTACGAGCAGTACTTC. This translates into CASSPLGLVSYEQYF.

The chain carries TRBV4-2 and TRBJ2-5; 7 bases agree with TRBD1. The CDR3 consists of 17 residues. The junction had 9 bases not matched to a gene; V was cut back by 0 bases and J by 2 bases. Germline V gene sequence: CDR1 LGHNA, CDR2 YNFKEQ. The DNA of the CDR3 is TGTGCCAGCAGCCAAGATCTAGGTGGGACAGCTCAAGAGACCCAGTACTTC. Translating it yields CASSQDLGGTAQETQYF.

V usage is TRBV7-8 and J usage is TRBJ2-5; 14 bases line up with TRBD2. The CDR3 is 16 amino acids. V dropped 4 bases and J dropped 5; count of bases not matched to a gene: 6. The germline gives CDR1 SGHVS, CDR2 FQNEAQ. The chain's CDR3 is CASSSGLAGVWETQYF. The CDR3 nucleotides read TGTGCCAGCAGCTCGGGACTAGCGGGAGTCTGGGAGACCCAGTACTTC.

Ten or more counts support this clonotype. The chain combines TRBV5-1 with TRBJ2-3; D tentatively fits TRBD1 or TRBD2 (5 bases each). In germline, CDR1 is SGHRS, CDR2 YFSETQ. The CDR3 is 16 residues long. V was clipped by 4 bases and J by 1 base, with 16 bases between them. The CDR3 loop is CASSPRSQGGTDTQYF. Here the CDR3 DNA reads TGCGCCAGCAGCCCCAGGTCCCAGGGAGGCACAGATACGCAGTATTTT.